This T cell receptor beta chain emerged from a study of blood T cell repertoires in COVID-19. The wider study: Sites in the United States, Italy and Spain provided acute and convalescent COVID-19 samples.

This clone was recorded once. Original handling: Reference gene primer amplification yielded estimated nucleated cell counts. The data were produced by immunoSEQ multiplex PCR, yet TCRdb's version contains in-frame clones alone and is incomplete. V and J calls and clone size are given by that table; D and trimming were obtained from the DNA. The sample records fewer than 20,000 clones, roughly four fifths being singletons. J gave up 6 bases and V 5 bases, and 6 bases lay outside the gene matches. The germline gives CDR1 SEHNR, CDR2 FQNEAQ (reference sequence). The CDR3 extends over 14 amino acids. The material sequenced was peripheral blood. The clonotype originates from a man aged 80 or over with active COVID-19. J is TRBJ2-7 and V is TRBV7-9; 11 bases agree with TRBD2. DNA of the CDR3: TGTGCCAGCAGCCTTAGCGGGAGGGTGTCCGAGCAGTACTTC. It translates to CASSLSGRVSEQYF.